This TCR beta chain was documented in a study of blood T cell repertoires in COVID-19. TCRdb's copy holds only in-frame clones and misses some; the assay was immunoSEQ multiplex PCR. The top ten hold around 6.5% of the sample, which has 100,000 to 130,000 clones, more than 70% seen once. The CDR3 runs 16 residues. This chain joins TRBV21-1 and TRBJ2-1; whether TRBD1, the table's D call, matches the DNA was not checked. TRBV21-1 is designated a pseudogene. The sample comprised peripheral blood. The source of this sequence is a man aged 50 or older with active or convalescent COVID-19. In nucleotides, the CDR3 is TGTGCCAGCCACGACAGTAAGGGTACCCTTTACAATGAGCAGTTCTTC. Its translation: CASHDSKGTLYNEQFF.